Each of the 4 T cell receptor beta chains below was sequenced from the same sample in a study of CD8+ T cells in alopecia areata. The treatment: oral pan-JAK inhibitor, 5-10 mg twice daily. cDNA serving as the sequencing template came from extracted, reverse transcribed RNA. Assay: immunoSEQ multiplex PCR; the TCRdb copy retains only in-frame clones and omits some. The sample carries around 120,000 clones, over 55% recorded once. Sequencing was performed on CD4+ T cells sorted from blood, taken at week 4, from a patient treated with tofacitinib. These receptors were obtained from a human donor with alopecia areata.

The genes are TRBV10-3 and TRBJ2-7; D is unresolved. The V end was cut by 0 bases, the J end by 3 bases, with 12 bases between. CDR3 length: 15 amino acids. The germline V gene encodes CDR1 ENHRY and CDR2 SYGVKD. CDR3 residues: CAISESRVGGYEQYF. In DNA, the CDR3 is TGTGCCATCAGTGAGTCTAGGGTCGGCGGCTACGAGCAGTACTTC.

The chain is built from TRBV9 and TRBJ2-3; D remains unclear. The CDR3 runs 13 residues. V shed 4 bases and J shed 0 bases, with 6 bases lying between them. CDR1 and CDR2 (germline): SGDLS, YYNGEE. This CDR3 reads CASSFSSTDTQYF. Written as DNA, the CDR3 is TGTGCCAGCAGCTTTTCTAGCACAGATACGCAGTATTTT.

In this sample, this clone turned up a few times. This chain connects TRBV9 to TRBJ2-3; possible D gene TRBD2, 5 bases. Trimming left V 3 bases short and J 5 bases short, with 19 bases between. Germline CDR1 and CDR2: SGDLS and YYNGEE. There are 16 residues in the CDR3. Here the CDR3 DNA reads TGTGCCAGCAGCGGTAGACGGAGCGGTGAGGGAGATACGCAGTATTTT. Encoded protein: CASSGRRSGEGDTQYF. Full variable domain (remainder filled in from reference TRBV9 and TRBJ2-3): DSGVTQTPKHLITATGQRVTLRCSPRSGDLSVYWYQQSLDQGLQFLIQYYNGEERAKGNILERFSAQQFPDLHSELNLSSLELGDSALYFCASSGRRSGEGDTQYFGPGTRLTVL.

This clone appeared a few times. V and J are TRBV21-1 and TRBJ1-3. TRBV21-1 represents a pseudogene. CDR3 length: 15 residues. CDR3 residues: CASSDRDLLGNTIYF. In nucleotides, the CDR3 is TGTGCCAGCAGCGACCGGGACCTACTTGGAAACACCATATATTTT.